This entry lists 17 T cell receptor beta chains sequenced from one sample in a study of blood T cells in healthy people across ages. A second PCR of 7 to 11 cycles used a sample-barcoded 5' primer and a J-beta primer mix. MiXCR, run by TCRdb on the 5' RACE reads, gives a single entry per CDR3 protein. The sample yields 1.5 million or so distinct CDR3 sequences, roughly 40% seen once. Sequencing was done on a sample of blood. Every receptor here comes from a woman aged 18 to 35 in good health.

The rearrangement links TRBV5-1 to TRBJ2-1; no reliable D call. The better agreement between TRBJ2-7 and the DNA end casts doubt on the J call. Germline V lookup: CDR1 SGHRS, CDR2 YFSETQ. The CDR3 length is 13 residues. The CDR3 sequence: CASSFNQYNEQYF. The CDR3 bases are TGCGCCAGCAGCTTTAACCAATACAATGAGCAGTACTTC.

This clonotype was observed a handful of times. The chain recombines TRBV3-1 with TRBJ2-3; 10 nucleotides line up with TRBD2. The V gene end was trimmed by 5 bases and the J gene end by 6 bases; junction bases not matched to a gene: 11. The germline gives CDR1 LGHDT, CDR2 YNNKEL (reference sequence). The CDR3 loop spans 16 amino acids. CDR3: CASSGRTSGRRDTQYF. CDR3 DNA sequence: TGTGCCAGCAGCGGGCGGACTAGCGGTAGGAGGGATACGCAGTATTTT.

This clonotype was counted between two and nine times. This chain links TRBV4-1 with TRBJ1-4; D unclear. Germline V gene data show CDR1 as MGHRA and CDR2 as YSYEKL. The CDR3 contains 16 residues. V lost 1 base and J 8 bases, leaving 17 bases between the germline ends. The CDR3 region has the DNA TGCGCCAGCAGCCAAGGAAGGATACAACTTGGAGAAAAACTGTTTTTT. This codes for CASSQGRIQLGEKLFF.

The gene calls are TRBV10-3 and TRBJ2-2; D not certain. CDR1 is ENHRY and CDR2 is SYGVKD in the germline V gene. The CDR3 totals 15 residues. V gave up 8 bases and J gave up 1 base, with 14 bases separating them. Here the CDR3 reads CAIQNGGLNTGELFF. DNA of the CDR3: TGTGCCATCCAAAACGGCGGATTGAACACCGGGGAGCTGTTTTTT.

This clonotype was seen a few times. The rearrangement links TRBV10-3 to TRBJ1-4; a weak D match, TRBD1 (5 bases). The V gene's germline CDR1 is ENHRY and CDR2 SYGVKD. V gave up 6 bases and J gave up 4 bases, with 12 bases separating them. There are 14 residues in the CDR3. The CDR3 DNA reads as TGTGCCATCAGCCTCGACAGCTTTAATGAAAAACTGTTTTTT. Translated, it gives CAISLDSFNEKLFF.

V and J are TRBV9 and TRBJ1-6; D not resolved. The CDR3 is made up of 16 amino acids. Germline assignment: CDR1 SGDLS and CDR2 YYNGEE. With 2 bases removed from V and 4 bases from J, the gap between germline ends came to 13 bases. The CDR3 region has the DNA TGTGCCAGCAGCGTCGGCGTCAGAACGTATAATTCACCCCTCCACTTT. This translates into CASSVGVRTYNSPLHF.

The rearrangement joins TRBV20-1 to TRBJ2-3; D unresolved. Germline V gene lookup returns CDR1 DFQATT and CDR2 SNEGSKA (reference sequence). V shed 0 bases and J shed 10 bases, with 17 bases lying between them. This CDR3 is built from 14 residues. In DNA form, the CDR3 reads TGCAGTGCTAGAGACCCCCGTGCAGGTGGGGCGCAGTATTTT. It yields the protein CSARDPRAGGAQYF.

Only a few counts were recorded for this clonotype. The V and J genes are TRBV6-5 and TRBJ2-5; D call uncertain. Germline CDR1 reads MNHEY; CDR2 reads SVGAGI. The CDR3 spans 14 residues. The V end lost 2 bases, the J end lost 11 bases, and 18 bases lay between the germline ends. The CDR3 protein is CASSYGNGLNEQYF. The CDR3, as DNA: TGTGCCAGCAGTTACGGGAATGGGCTCAATGAGCAGTACTTC.

The rearrangement links TRBV12-3 or TRBV12-4 to TRBJ1-4; weak D call: TRBD1 (5 bases). The ends were cut back, 3 bases at V and 8 bases at J, with 13 bases in the middle. There are 14 residues in the CDR3. The CDR3 DNA reads as TGTGCCAGCAGTTTCCCTTGGGGGATCGAAAAACTGTTTTTT. This sequence encodes CASSFPWGIEKLFF.

The sample holds a few counts of this clonotype. The J gene is TRBJ1-2, the V gene TRBV7-2; D is uncertain. The CDR3 totals 15 residues. Germline values: CDR1 SGHTA, CDR2 FQGNSA. The V end lost 0 bases, the J end lost 2 bases, and 10 bases lay between the germline ends. The CDR3 nucleotides are TGTGCCAGCAGCTTAGCCGGCATCCCAAACTATGGCTACACCTTC. Protein sequence: CASSLAGIPNYGYTF.

The V call is TRBV27, the J call TRBJ2-7, with D perhaps assigned TRBD1 or TRBD2 (5 bases each). V dropped 6 bases and J dropped 3 bases, with 21 bases sitting between them. The CDR3 has 16 amino acids. The V gene's germline CDR1 is MNHEY and CDR2 SMNVEV (reference sequence). The CDR3 is CASSFSGTWSVYEQYF. The CDR3 DNA is TGTGCCAGCAGCTTCTCCGGGACCTGGTCAGTCTACGAGCAGTACTTC.

The chain joins TRBV28 to TRBJ2-1; D is perhaps TRBD2 (7 bases). V was pared by 7 bases and J by 7 bases, with 23 bases between. Germline CDR1 reads MDHEN; CDR2 reads SYDVKM. This CDR3 contains 16 residues. DNA of the CDR3: TGTGCCAGCATAAGTGCGTGGGGGGGGGGCCGGAATGAGCAGTTCTTC. Protein product: CASISAWGGGRNEQFF. Full variable domain (outside the CDR3, taken from reference TRBV28 and TRBJ2-1): DVKVTQSSRYLVKRTGEKVFLECVQDMDHENMFWYRQDPGLGLRLIYFSYDVKMKEKGDIPEGYSVSREKKERFSLILESASTNQTSMYLCASISAWGGGRNEQFFGPGTRLTVL.

This clonotype was counted a few times. The genes are TRBV6-5 and TRBJ1-1; 7 bases align to TRBD1. Germline V gene data show CDR1 as MNHEY and CDR2 as SVGAGI. V was pared by 7 bases and J by 2 bases, with 7 bases of the junction left unmatched. The CDR3 is made up of 14 amino acids. The CDR3 DNA follows: TGTGCCAGCAACGGACGGACAGGCAACACTGAAGCTTTCTTT. Its protein product is CASNGRTGNTEAFF.

This clonotype has just a few counts. The chain recombines TRBV4-1 with TRBJ2-5; D not certain. The J call may not be correct, given that the DNA end is closer to TRBJ2-7. The CDR3 spans 14 residues. Looked up from germline, CDR1 is MGHRA and CDR2 is YSYEKL. DNA of the CDR3: TGCGCCAGCAGCCAAGACGTTACCAGCTCCGAGCAGTACTTC. This translates into CASSQDVTSSEQYF.

The chain is built from TRBV29-1 and TRBJ2-7; the D call may be TRBD1 or TRBD2 (5 bases each). Trimming shortened V by 4 bases and J by 4 bases, and 17 bases separated the two germline ends. The CDR3 consists of 14 residues. Per the germline V gene, CDR1 is SQVTM and CDR2 is ANQGSEA. As DNA, the CDR3 is TGCAGCGTTGTTTCCCAGGGTCGGGGATACGAGCAGTACTTC. Amino acid sequence: CSVVSQGRGYEQYF.

The chain links TRBV10-3 to TRBJ2-7, with 7 bases fitting TRBD1. CDR3 size: 14 residues. The germline V gene has CDR1 ENHRY and CDR2 SYGVKD. V lost 3 bases to trimming and J lost 2 bases; unmatched junction nucleotides: 4. The CDR3 nucleotides read TGTGCCATCAGTGACCTGACAGGGACCTACGAGCAGTACTTC. Translating it yields CAISDLTGTYEQYF.

The V and J genes are TRBV5-1 and TRBJ1-2; possibly TRBD1 for D (6 bases). The CDR3 consists of 15 residues. The V end was cut by 0 bases, the J end by 1 base, with 10 bases between. Germline V lookup: CDR1 SGHRS, CDR2 YFSETQ. CDR3 in amino acids: CASSLGGQNNYGYTF. The CDR3 nucleotides are TGCGCCAGCAGCTTGGGTGGACAGAATAACTATGGCTACACCTTC.